The present entry profiles one TCR beta chain with its context. Produced via immunoSEQ multiplex PCR; TCRdb's table is partial and in-frame only. The sample includes a few hundred thousand clones, 80% to 95% of them seen just once. The data originate from a study of control samples from healthy donors and cancer patients. The sequence derives from a man between 40 and 49 years old with head and neck cancer. The sequencing sample was made of PBMCs.

The CDR3 spells CASSLGGLAGQETQYF. CDR3 sequence (DNA): TGCGCCAGCAGCTTGGGGGGACTAGCGGGGCAAGAGACCCAGTACTTC. The chain links TRBV5-1 to TRBJ2-5; 13 positions agree with TRBD2. CDR3 size: 16 residues. In germline, CDR1 is SGHRS, CDR2 YFSETQ. The V segment lost 0 bases and the J segment 2 bases; nucleotides outside the gene matches: 1.